The 28 T cell receptor beta chains presented below share a single source sample, sequenced in a study of blood T cell repertoires in COVID-19. Clones were read by immunoSEQ multiplex PCR, and TCRdb kept only the in-frame ones, dropping some. The table has about 270,000 clones, around 84% seen once. Sequenced: PBMCs or T cells enriched from blood (not recorded which). The receptors derive from a man between 18 and 35 years old who had recovered from COVID-19.

The rearrangement joins TRBV2 to TRBJ1-2, with 9 bases aligning to TRBD1. Germline V lookup: CDR1 SNHLY, CDR2 FYNNEI. This CDR3 comprises 14 residues. V shed 6 bases, J shed 7 bases, and the junction held 9 bases outside the gene matches. CDR3 in DNA: TGTGCCAGCAGCGTCGACAGGGGGACGGGTGGCTACACCTTC. It is translated as CASSVDRGTGGYTF.

The rearrangement uses TRBV10-3 and TRBJ2-3; a possible D gene is TRBD2 (6 bases). Germline lookup yields CDR1 ENHRY and CDR2 SYGVKD. CDR3 length: 15 residues. Trimming removed 2 bases from V and 2 bases from J, with 11 bases in between. CDR3 loop: CAISEPGGDTDTQYF. The DNA for the CDR3 is TGTGCCATCAGTGAGCCCGGGGGAGACACAGATACGCAGTATTTT.

CDR3 sequence (DNA): TGTGCCAGCAGCCCCGCCCCAAACTATGGCCCAGATACGCAGTATTTT. Amino acids: CASSPAPNYGPDTQYF. The chain employs TRBV2 and TRBJ2-3; D ambiguous. CDR1 SNHLY and CDR2 FYNNEI come from the germline V gene. The V and J ends lost 6 bases and 4 bases respectively, with 20 bases between them. The CDR3 is made up of 16 amino acids.

The V gene is TRBV15, the J gene TRBJ1-4; the D gene is possibly TRBD1 (6 bases). Germline CDR1 reads LNHNV; CDR2 reads YYDKDF (reference sequence). This CDR3 comprises 13 residues. Between the trimmed V and J ends, which lost 4 bases and 7 bases, there was a span of 10 bases. The CDR3 DNA reads as TGTGCCACCAGCAACAGGGTTTCTGAAAAACTGTTTTTT. Translation gives CATSNRVSEKLFF. Combining the CDR3 with reference TRBV15 and TRBJ1-4 gives the whole variable domain DAMVIQNPRYQVTQFGKPVTLSCSQTLNHNVMYWYQQKSSQAPKLLFHYYDKDFNNEADTPDNFQSRRPNTSFCFLDIRSPGLGDTAMYLCATSNRVSEKLFFGSGTQLSVL.

The CDR3: CASNWGDTEAFF. The CDR3 coding sequence is TGTGCCAGCAATTGGGGGGACACTGAAGCTTTCTTT. The chain links TRBV2 to TRBJ1-1, with D possibly TRBD1 on 5 matching bases. V was trimmed by 7 bases and J by 3 bases, leaving 9 bases between them. The CDR3 runs 12 residues. Germline V gene sequence: CDR1 SNHLY, CDR2 FYNNEI.

The chain recombines TRBV7-8 with TRBJ2-5, with 7 bases that match TRBD1. The V segment lost 2 bases and the J segment 5 bases; nucleotides outside the gene matches: 5. Germline CDR1 is SGHVS and CDR2 is FQNEAQ. The CDR3 sequence is 14 residues long. The CDR3 region is CASSLYRGQETQYF. The DNA for the CDR3 is TGTGCCAGCAGCTTATACAGGGGTCAGGAGACCCAGTACTTC. Supplemented by reference TRBV7-8 and TRBJ2-5, the full variable domain reads GAGVSQSPRYKVAKRGQDVALRCDPISGHVSLFWYQQALGQGPEFLTYFQNEAQLDKSGLPSDRFFAERPEGSVSTLKIQRTQQEDSAVYLCASSLYRGQETQYFGPGTRLLVL.

Concerning this clone itself: Other nucleotide sequences in the sample specify the same CDR3. This rearrangement joins TRBV4-1 to TRBJ2-1, with 12 positions matching TRBD2. The J segment lost 2 bases and the V segment lost 1 base, leaving 3 bases of the junction unmatched. Germline values: CDR1 MGHRA, CDR2 YSYEKL. The CDR3 loop spans 17 amino acids. CDR3 in DNA: TGCGCCAGCAGCCAAGGGTCTAGCGGGGGGGCCTACAATGAGCAGTTCTTC. Amino acid sequence: CASSQGSSGGAYNEQFF.

The chain employs TRBV28 and TRBJ2-7; TRBD2 aligns across 9 bases. This CDR3 region has 14 residues. The J segment lost 4 bases and the V segment lost 6 bases, leaving 7 bases of the junction unmatched. Germline V CDR1 and CDR2: MDHEN, SYDVKM. CDR3 bases: TGTGCCAGCAGCGTCCCGGGACTAGCTTACGAGCAGTACTTC. Translated: CASSVPGLAYEQYF.

The chain couples TRBV3-1 (or the pseudogene TRBV3-2) to TRBJ2-3, with D unresolved. Germline CDR1 and CDR2: LGHDT and YNNKEL (reference sequence). The CDR3 extends over 13 amino acids. V was pared by 4 bases and J by 0 bases, with 5 bases between. CDR3 sequence reads: CASSPSSTDTQYF. CDR3 DNA sequence: TGTGCCAGCAGCCCCTCTAGCACAGATACGCAGTATTTT.

A word on this clone: Within the sample, other DNA sequences also encode this same CDR3. This chain uses TRBV27 with TRBJ2-2; D is possibly TRBD2 (6 bases). The CDR3 runs to 15 residues. Germline CDR1 reads MNHEY; CDR2 reads SMNVEV (reference sequence). Deletions cut 2 bases from V and 1 base from J, with 8 bases between. The CDR3: CASSLGTLNTGELFF. Here the CDR3 DNA reads TGTGCCAGCAGTTTAGGGACTCTGAACACCGGGGAGCTGTTTTTT.

This clone was recorded many times. The V gene is TRBV27, the J gene TRBJ1-5; D is perhaps TRBD1 (6 bases). CDR3 length equals 16 residues. The ends were cut back, 2 bases at V and 7 bases at J, with 18 bases in the middle. Germline V gene sequence: CDR1 MNHEY, CDR2 SMNVEV (reference sequence). CDR3 in DNA: TGTGCCAGCAGTTTAGGGGCAGGGGATCTAAGACAGCCCCAGCATTTT. Protein product: CASSLGAGDLRQPQHF.

This clone has a handful of counts. This CDR3 is also generated by other DNA sequences in the sample. V is TRBV6-5 and J is TRBJ1-3; a weak D match, TRBD1 (6 bases). CDR1 and CDR2 from the germline V gene are MNHEY and SVGAGI. With 5 bases removed from V and 0 bases from J, the gap between germline ends came to 8 bases. There are 14 residues in the CDR3. This chain's CDR3 is CASSRDISGNTIYF. The CDR3 coding sequence is TGTGCCAGCAGTCGGGACATCTCTGGAAACACCATATATTTT.

The chain joins TRBV5-1 to TRBJ1-2, with a tentative D call TRBD1 (5 bases). There are 14 residues in the CDR3. Germline lookup yields CDR1 SGHRS and CDR2 YFSETQ. V lost 4 bases to trimming and J lost 4 bases, with 14 bases between them. Written as DNA, the CDR3 is TGCGCCAGCAGCGACCAGGGTCGTGGCTATGGCTACACCTTC. This gives the protein CASSDQGRGYGYTF.

The V and J genes are TRBV5-4 and TRBJ1-3; 10 bases fit TRBD1. CDR1 is SGHNT and CDR2 is YYREEE in the germline V gene (reference sequence). V shed 4 bases and J 0 bases; nucleotides not matched to a gene: 10. CDR3 length equals 18 residues. CDR3 residues: CASSRYRQGAISGNTIYF. Here the CDR3 DNA reads TGTGCCAGCAGCCGTTACCGACAGGGGGCAATCTCTGGAAACACCATATATTTT.

This clone was counted a single time. The chain is built from TRBV9 and TRBJ2-1; a possible D gene is TRBD1 (6 bases). Germline V gives CDR1 SGDLS, CDR2 YYNGEE. V lost 1 base and J 7 bases, leaving 15 bases between the germline ends. This CDR3 spans 15 amino acids. Here the CDR3 DNA reads TGTGCCAGCAGCGTACGAACCGGGACACAGAATGAGCAGTTCTTC. Translation gives CASSVRTGTQNEQFF. Full variable domain (missing parts from reference TRBV9 and TRBJ2-1): DSGVTQTPKHLITATGQRVTLRCSPRSGDLSVYWYQQSLDQGLQFLIQYYNGEERAKGNILERFSAQQFPDLHSELNLSSLELGDSALYFCASSVRTGTQNEQFFGPGTRLTVL.

This chain joins TRBV19 and TRBJ1-1, with 10 bases fitting TRBD1. CDR3 length equals 15 residues. In germline, CDR1 is LNHDA, CDR2 SQIVND (reference sequence). Trimming cost V 5 bases and J 4 bases; bases outside gene matches: 7. The CDR3 sequence: CASSSGTGVVTEAFF. Written as DNA, the CDR3 is TGTGCCAGTAGTTCTGGGACAGGGGTGGTCACTGAAGCTTTCTTT.

This chain links TRBV7-9 with TRBJ1-5, with D perhaps matching TRBD1 (5 bases). CDR1 and CDR2 from the germline V gene are SEHNR and FQNEAQ (reference sequence). V was clipped by 4 bases and J by 0 bases, with 7 bases between them. CDR3 length: 14 residues. In DNA, the CDR3 is TGTGCCAGCAGCTCTGGGGCTAGCAATCAGCCCCAGCATTTT. Encoded protein: CASSSGASNQPQHF.

The J gene is TRBJ2-7, the V gene TRBV10-3, with 15 bases lining up with TRBD2. The germline V gene has CDR1 ENHRY and CDR2 SYGVKD. The CDR3 extends over 16 amino acids. V was pared by 4 bases and J by 6 bases, with 7 bases of the junction left unmatched. The CDR3 DNA reads TGTGCCATCAGTGGGACTAGCGGGAGGGTGGGAGGCGAGCAGTACTTC. It is translated as CAISGTSGRVGGEQYF.

The rearrangement joins TRBV7-8 to TRBJ1-2, with D perhaps TRBD1 (5 bases). Trimming cost V 5 bases and J 5 bases, with 15 bases left between them. Germline CDR1 is SGHVS and CDR2 is FQNEAQ. The CDR3 has 14 residues. The CDR3 bases are TGTGCCAGCAGCCAACCGCGGGACCTTTATGGCTACACCTTC. Its translation is CASSQPRDLYGYTF.

The chain combines TRBV19 with TRBJ2-3; 8 bases agree with TRBD2. Germline CDR1 and CDR2: LNHDA and SQIVND (reference sequence). The CDR3 runs to 16 residues. The J segment lost 6 bases and the V segment lost 4 bases, leaving 12 bases of the junction unmatched. The CDR3 loop is CASSTWTSPIPDTQYF. As DNA, the CDR3 is TGTGCCAGTAGTACTTGGACTAGCCCTATTCCTGATACGCAGTATTTT.

CDR3 sequence (DNA): TGTGCCAGCAGCTTAGAACTAGCGGGGAGACCGAACACCGGGGAGCTGTTTTTT. Translation: CASSLELAGRPNTGELFF. The chain links TRBV7-2 to TRBJ2-2; 10 positions agree with TRBD2. CDR3 length equals 18 residues. From germline, CDR1 is SGHTA and CDR2 FQGNSA. Germline trimming cut 1 base from V and 0 bases from J; bases unmatched to any gene: 5.

The rearrangement uses TRBV9 and TRBJ2-3, with TRBD2 matching over 10 bases. In germline, CDR1 is SGDLS, CDR2 YYNGEE. This CDR3 has 17 amino acids. V dropped 3 bases and J dropped 4; count of bases not matched to a gene: 11. The DNA of the CDR3 is TGTGCCAGCAGCGCGGTCGCTAGCGGGAGTTACGCAGATACGCAGTATTTT. This gives the protein CASSAVASGSYADTQYF.

This clone was seen a handful of times. The V call is TRBV6-6, the J call TRBJ1-5, with TRBD1 matching over 10 bases. The germline V gene has CDR1 MNHNY and CDR2 SVGAGI (reference sequence). CDR3 length: 17 residues. The J segment lost 6 bases and the V segment lost 6 bases, leaving 14 bases of the junction unmatched. This chain's CDR3 is CASSRDGTGEGVQPQHF. Written as DNA, the CDR3 is TGTGCCAGCAGCCGAGATGGGACAGGGGAAGGGGTTCAGCCCCAGCATTTT.

In nucleotides, the CDR3 is TGTGCCAGCTCACCACCGGGACAGTCGCTTACAGATACGCAGTATTTT. Amino acid sequence: CASSPPGQSLTDTQYF. The rearrangement links TRBV18 to TRBJ2-3, with 7 bases identical to TRBD1. With 0 bases clipped from V and 3 bases from J, the junction kept 6 bases outside the gene matches. Germline CDR1 and CDR2: KGHSH and LQKENI. The CDR3 is 16 residues long.

The V gene is TRBV7-9, the J gene TRBJ2-6; D remains ambiguous. The CDR3 runs to 14 residues. Germline V gives CDR1 SEHNR, CDR2 FQNEAQ (reference sequence). Trimming removed 4 bases at V and 4 bases at J, with 8 bases between. CDR3 loop: CASSSRGGANVLTF. Here the CDR3 DNA reads TGTGCCAGCAGCTCCCGTGGCGGGGCCAACGTCCTGACTTTC.

The chain uses TRBV27 and TRBJ1-5; 12 bases agree with TRBD1. V shed 0 bases and J 11 bases; nucleotides not matched to a gene: 5. This CDR3 is built from 15 residues. From germline, CDR1 is MNHEY and CDR2 SMNVEV (reference sequence). The CDR3 spells CASSLSGQGAPTQHF. In DNA form, the CDR3 reads TGTGCCAGCAGTTTATCGGGACAGGGGGCCCCCACCCAGCATTTT.

V gene TRBV2 combines with J gene TRBJ1-2; unclear D gene. CDR3 size: 14 residues. Germline CDR1 is SNHLY and CDR2 is FYNNEI. Between the trimmed V and J ends, which lost 3 bases and 2 bases, there was a span of 10 bases. CDR3 nucleotide sequence: TGTGCCAGCAGTGAGGAGCGACTGAACTATGGCTACACCTTC. Translated, it gives CASSEERLNYGYTF.

This chain links TRBV6-5 with TRBJ1-1; D is unclear. Trimming removed 6 bases at V and 2 bases at J, with 13 bases between. Germline V gene lookup returns CDR1 MNHEY and CDR2 SVGAGI. The CDR3 totals 14 residues. The CDR3 bases are TGTGCCAGCAGCCGACTATCGGGAAACACTGAAGCTTTCTTT. It codes for CASSRLSGNTEAFF.